A single sample is the source of the 22 T cell receptor beta chains below, sequenced in a study. TCRdb called the RT-PCR reads again in MiXCR, with one record for every CDR3 protein. This sample has 650,000 to 800,000 distinct CDR3 sequences; around 14% occur once, and the top ten carry 3.6%. Sequenced: memory CD4+ T cells from blood. The receptors were gathered from a female donor in good health, serving as a healthy control.

The J gene is TRBJ1-6, the V gene TRBV28; no clear D. Germline lookup yields CDR1 MDHEN and CDR2 SYDVKM. CDR3 length: 12 amino acids. V lost 8 bases to trimming and J lost 14 bases, with 16 bases between them. The CDR3 loop is CASEAVVGTLHF. DNA of the CDR3: TGTGCCAGCGAAGCCGTAGTAGGCACCCTCCACTTT.

The rearrangement joins TRBV6-1 to TRBJ2-3; no clear D gene. The germline CDR1 and CDR2 sequences are MNHNS and SASEGT. This CDR3 contains 14 residues. V lost 6 bases and J 7 bases, leaving 17 bases between the germline ends. The CDR3 DNA reads TGTGCCAGCAGCCCAACCTTCTCCCCCCATACGCAGTATTTT. Residues: CASSPTFSPHTQYF.

This chain links TRBV12-3 or TRBV12-4 with TRBJ1-2, with D perhaps TRBD1 (5 bases). Between the trimmed V and J ends, which lost 2 bases and 2 bases, there was a span of 12 bases. The CDR3 spans 15 residues. The CDR3 region has the DNA TGTGCCAGCAGTTTATATGCAGGGAGAAACTATGGCTACACCTTC. Amino acid sequence: CASSLYAGRNYGYTF.

This clonotype was seen more than once but under ten times. The chain combines TRBV6-5 with TRBJ2-7, with TRBD2 matching over 7 bases. The CDR3 is 15 residues long. Trimming at V came to 0 bases and at J to 3 bases, leaving 5 bases not matched to a gene. The germline V gene encodes CDR1 MNHEY and CDR2 SVGAGI. The CDR3 nucleotides read TGTGCCAGCAGTTACTCGAGATGGGGGGGCTACGAGCAGTACTTC. Translated, it gives CASSYSRWGGYEQYF.

This clonotype was seen a handful of times. The chain recombines TRBV7-8 with TRBJ2-7; 8 bases are shared with TRBD2. V lost 3 bases and J lost 0; bases outside the gene matches: 7. This CDR3 has 16 amino acids. Germline values: CDR1 SGHVS, CDR2 FQNEAQ. In DNA form, the CDR3 reads TGTGCCAGCAGCTTCTCCGGGAGGGTAGCCTCCTACGAGCAGTACTTC. Its protein product is CASSFSGRVASYEQYF.

This sequence joins TRBV3-1 and TRBJ2-5; 12 positions match TRBD2. V gave up 2 bases and J gave up 7 bases; unmatched junction bases: 5. CDR3 length: 15 residues. The germline V gene has CDR1 LGHDT and CDR2 YNNKEL (reference sequence). This CDR3 reads CASSQLAGGPVTQYF. The DNA for the CDR3 is TGTGCCAGCAGCCAACTAGCGGGAGGGCCAGTGACCCAGTACTTC.

The CDR3, as DNA: TGTGCCAGCAGCTCCCCCCCGGGGGGTGTGTTTTTT. Its translation is CASSSPPGGVFF. The chain is built from TRBV7-2 and TRBJ1-4; D might be TRBD1 (5 bases). This CDR3 contains 12 residues. Trimming removed 4 bases from V and 15 bases from J, with 15 bases in between. From germline, CDR1 is SGHTA and CDR2 FQGNSA.

This clonotype was seen a few times. The rearrangement links TRBV7-2 to TRBJ2-1; 14 bases fit TRBD2. Germline assignment: CDR1 SGHTA and CDR2 FQGNSA. V trimming: 6 bases; J trimming: 9 bases; junction bases outside the gene matches: 10. CDR3 length: 16 amino acids. CDR3: CASRPRLAGGPGEQFF. The CDR3 region has the DNA TGTGCCAGCAGACCACGACTAGCGGGAGGGCCCGGTGAGCAGTTCTTC.

The chain couples TRBV9 to TRBJ1-4; 11 nucleotides line up with TRBD1. CDR1 and CDR2 from the germline V gene are SGDLS and YYNGEE. J was trimmed by 7 bases and V by 0 bases; bases with no gene match: 5. The CDR3 has 16 amino acids. The CDR3 loop is CASSVDGQGAGEKLFF. For the CDR3, the DNA is TGTGCCAGCAGCGTAGACGGACAGGGGGCTGGTGAAAAACTGTTTTTT.

This clonotype was found a few times. The chain links TRBV5-1 to TRBJ2-5; 10 nucleotides align to TRBD2. The CDR3 contains 15 residues. CDR1 and CDR2 from the germline V gene are SGHRS and YFSETQ. V was pared by 4 bases and J by 5 bases, with 8 bases of the junction left unmatched. The CDR3 DNA follows: TGCGCCAGCAGCAAGCTAGCGGGGGCTCAGGAGACCCAGTACTTC. Translating it yields CASSKLAGAQETQYF. Combining the CDR3 with reference TRBV5-1 and TRBJ2-5 gives the whole variable domain KAGVTQTPRYLIKTRGQQVTLSCSPISGHRSVSWYQQTPGQGLQFLFEYFSETQRNKGNFPGRFSGRQFSNSRSEMNVSTLELGDSALYLCASSKLAGAQETQYFGPGTRLLVL.

The V call is TRBV7-2, the J call TRBJ2-3; D call uncertain. This CDR3 has 14 residues. Germline CDR1 and CDR2: SGHTA and FQGNSA. The V end lost 8 bases, the J end lost 0 bases, and 12 bases lay between the germline ends. The CDR3 bases are TGTGCCAGCCGCGACGGCCCTAGCACAGATACGCAGTATTTT. Protein: CASRDGPSTDTQYF.

V and J are TRBV4-3 and TRBJ2-7; 7 bases align to TRBD1. CDR3 length: 15 residues. Germline-derived CDR1 and CDR2 are LGHNA and YSLEER. The V gene end was trimmed by 3 bases and the J gene end by 1 base; junction bases not matched to a gene: 6. CDR3 nucleotide sequence: TGCGCCAGCAGCCAGGCCGGGACAGATTCCTACGAGCAGTACTTC. It is translated as CASSQAGTDSYEQYF.

This clonotype came up many times. The chain combines TRBV24-1 with TRBJ1-1, with TRBD1 identical over 8 bases. The CDR3 consists of 15 residues. Germline V gene sequence: CDR1 KGHDR, CDR2 SFDVKD. The ends lost 2 bases at V and 5 bases at J; junction bases unmatched: 6. CDR3 protein: CATSDSGTGRTEAFF. The CDR3, as DNA: TGTGCCACCAGTGATTCGGGGACAGGACGTACTGAAGCTTTCTTT.

This clonotype was seen at least ten times. V gene TRBV5-5 combines with J gene TRBJ1-5, with D possibly TRBD1 on 5 matching bases. V was shortened by 2 bases and J by 0 bases, with 6 bases between the two germline ends. Per germline, CDR1 SGHKS and CDR2 YYEKEE (reference sequence). CDR3 length: 14 amino acids. CDR3 sequence reads: CASSFRVSNQPQHF. CDR3 sequence (DNA): TGTGCCAGCAGCTTCAGGGTTAGCAATCAGCCCCAGCATTTT.

This chain uses TRBV5-1 with TRBJ2-1; 7 nucleotides align to TRBD2. Trimming at V came to 0 bases and at J to 3 bases, leaving 12 bases not matched to a gene. Germline CDR1 SGHRS, CDR2 YFSETQ. This CDR3 has 18 residues. The CDR3 DNA reads as TGCGCCAGCAGCTTGGCCGGGGGAGCGGGGACGGTCTACAATGAGCAGTTCTTC. Translation gives CASSLAGGAGTVYNEQFF. Full variable domain (remainder filled in from reference TRBV5-1 and TRBJ2-1): KAGVTQTPRYLIKTRGQQVTLSCSPISGHRSVSWYQQTPGQGLQFLFEYFSETQRNKGNFPGRFSGRQFSNSRSEMNVSTLELGDSALYLCASSLAGGAGTVYNEQFFGPGTRLTVL.

This clonotype has ten or more counts. The rearrangement joins TRBV20-1 to TRBJ2-7, with D hard to call. The CDR3 has 14 amino acids. V was clipped by 3 bases and J by 2 bases, with 14 bases between them. Germline V CDR1 and CDR2: DFQATT, SNEGSKA (reference sequence). The CDR3 is CSARSPWSTYEQYF. CDR3 nucleotide sequence: TGCAGTGCTAGGTCCCCCTGGAGCACCTACGAGCAGTACTTC.

There are a few counts of this clonotype. V is TRBV20-1 and J is TRBJ1-5, with 8 bases aligning to TRBD1. Trimming at V came to 6 bases and at J to 7 bases, leaving 5 bases not matched to a gene. Germline CDR1 DFQATT, CDR2 SNEGSKA (reference sequence). This CDR3 contains 12 residues. In DNA, the CDR3 is TGCAGTGCGGGACAGGCGATGCAGCCCCAGCATTTT. Encoded protein: CSAGQAMQPQHF.

This rearrangement joins TRBV20-1 to TRBJ2-4; 11 bases are shared with TRBD2. CDR1 DFQATT and CDR2 SNEGSKA come from the germline V gene (reference sequence). V shed 3 bases, J shed 0 bases, and the junction held 10 bases outside the gene matches. The CDR3 length is 18 residues. CDR3 protein: CSASTGTSGNIAKNIQYF. CDR3 DNA: TGCAGTGCTAGCACCGGGACTAGCGGAAATATAGCCAAAAACATTCAGTACTTC.

This clonotype has just a few counts. The chain is built from TRBV12-3 or TRBV12-4 and TRBJ2-7; D uncertain. The CDR3 runs 12 residues. V lost 5 bases and J lost 4, with 9 bases in between. The CDR3 loop is CASSPRFYEQYF. The CDR3 nucleotides read TGTGCCAGCAGTCCCCGATTTTACGAGCAGTACTTC.

The table lists this clonotype with many counts. CDR3 bases: TGTGCCAGCAGACATACAGCTTTCTTT. This sequence encodes CASRHTAFF. The chain recombines TRBV11-2 with TRBJ1-1; D is unresolved. Trimming shortened V by 6 bases and J by 10 bases, and 6 bases separated the two germline ends. Germline lookup yields CDR1 SGHAT and CDR2 FQNNGV. The CDR3 covers 9 residues.

About this clonotype: A read error may explain this, as a much larger clone is one base away. This chain links TRBV20-1 with TRBJ2-1; perhaps D is TRBD1 or TRBD2 (5 bases each). Between the trimmed V and J ends, which lost 6 bases and 8 bases, there was a span of 11 bases. The CDR3 loop spans 11 amino acids. CDR1 and CDR2 from the germline V gene are DFQATT and SNEGSKA (reference sequence). In nucleotides, the CDR3 is TGCAGTGCCCTTAGGGGAGATGAGCAGTTCTTC. Its translation is CSALRGDEQFF.

The J gene is TRBJ1-1, the V gene TRBV20-1; no definite D call. The CDR3 spans 12 residues. The germline gives CDR1 DFQATT, CDR2 SNEGSKA (reference sequence). V lost 5 bases to trimming and J lost 6 bases, with 13 bases between them. The CDR3 region has the DNA TGCAGTGCTTCTGACCGGGCCCCTGAAGCTTTCTTT. Its translation: CSASDRAPEAFF.